The rows below give T cell receptor beta chains drawn from one sample of a study of regulatory T cells in long-lasting Graves disease. TCRdb reanalysed the multiplex PCR reads using MiXCR and keeps one entry per CDR3 protein. This table has under 450,000 distinct CDR3 sequences, more than 20% appearing once. The sample here was peripheral blood mononuclear cells (PBMCs), taken when the disease was refractory, from a patient treated with antithyroid drugs. Receptors were obtained from a woman aged 40 to 50 with Graves disease. Both conserved end residues are part of each CDR3. Fields, in order: V gene, J gene, CDR3 protein.

TRBV6-1	TRBJ1-5	CASIGAQARFNQPQHF
TRBV12-3/TRBV12-4	TRBJ2-1	CASRGLAGVNEQFF
TRBV11-2	TRBJ1-3	CASSLPTWGHSSGNTIYF
TRBV6-5	TRBJ1-1	CASSYAILARSEAFF
TRBV28	TRBJ2-7	CASSLSSRNSYEQYF
TRBV3-1	TRBJ2-2	CASSQGWGRTGELFF
TRBV2	TRBJ1-4	CASSGTALNEKLFF
TRBV28	TRBJ2-5	CASSSPSGQETQYF
TRBV20-1	TRBJ2-7	CSARDLEGLYEQYF
TRBV6-5	TRBJ2-2	CASSYVNLTGAGELFF
TRBV15	TRBJ2-7	CATSNDRAFYEQYF
TRBV27	TRBJ2-7	CASKGAESYEQYF
TRBV28	TRBJ2-5	CASSRRLAGGWETQYF
TRBV19	TRBJ2-4	CASSILFMTSGSFQYF
TRBV6-1	TRBJ1-1	CASNPPRTNQRGTEAFF
TRBV28	TRBJ2-2	CASTWGVPNTGELFF
TRBV20-1	TRBJ2-2	CSATLLPANTGELFF
TRBV7-9	TRBJ2-7	CASSFVTEQYF
TRBV20-1	TRBJ1-1	CSARIQNTEAFF
TRBV7-6	TRBJ1-6	CASSFGTGPNNSPLHF
TRBV20-1	TRBJ1-2	CSASTDLPNYGYTF
TRBV29-1	TRBJ2-5	CSVAVSGPKETQYF
TRBV7-3	TRBJ2-2	CASSWAGTGQVGGELFF
TRBV11-2	TRBJ2-4	CASSLVSPTRSKNIQYF
TRBV20-1	TRBJ2-7	CSALRTTLRYEQYF
TRBV20-1	TRBJ1-6	CSAMTGNSPLHF
TRBV24-1	TRBJ2-5	CATSPGEQETQYF
TRBV2	TRBJ2-7	CASSESSGQLFYEQYF
TRBV5-6	TRBJ1-4	CASTLGTADLINEKLFF
TRBV5-6	TRBJ1-2	CASSLAKTGGRGYTF
TRBV28	TRBJ1-1	CASSLNPTGPNPEAFF
TRBV20-1	TRBJ1-2	CSVGPPGGHYGYTF
TRBV10-3	TRBJ2-4	CAISELQDSIQYF
TRBV5-5	TRBJ2-5	CASSPFRRGPRETQYF
TRBV6-1	TRBJ2-7	CASRKRTDLYEQYF
TRBV13	TRBJ2-2	CASGVGTGELFF
TRBV20-1	TRBJ2-7	CSARGGLAGYYEQYF
TRBV20-1	TRBJ2-4	CSAIPRILAKNIQYF
TRBV5-1	TRBJ2-6	CASSLASSSGDPGANVLTF
TRBV7-8	TRBJ2-1	CASSSLGYKNEQFF
TRBV30	TRBJ1-1	CAWSDMGTEAFF
TRBV2	TRBJ1-3	CASSEQGFPGNTIYF
TRBV30	TRBJ1-4	CAWKRDGEKLFF
TRBV20-1	TRBJ2-5	CSASPSETQYF
TRBV13	TRBJ1-1	CASSLGQSMNTEAFF
TRBV28	TRBJ2-4	CASSLRKVPRKNIQYF
TRBV2	TRBJ2-7	CASMRIAGAHEQYF
TRBV2	TRBJ2-3	CASLTGGRGNADTQYF
TRBV5-1	TRBJ1-4	CASSLTASPNEKLFF